The present TCR beta chain was sequenced within a study of T cell responses to AZD1222 COVID-19 vaccine. General study points: Compared with day 0, the breadth and depth of the Spike-specific TCR repertoire rose significantly after two doses of AZD1222. It was only a handful of AZD1222 recipients who were seropositive at baseline. In a largely white British group with more females than males, clonal diversity was possibly underestimated.

Repertoires were generated with immunoSEQ multiplex PCR, while TCRdb's copy carries only in-frame clones and drops some. The table shows around 100,000 clones, with less than 85% occurring only once. From germline, CDR1 is MNHEY and CDR2 SVGAGI. V was cut by 2 bases and J by 2 bases, with 10 bases left in between. This CDR3 is 15 amino acids long. Points on this clone: Its antigen is unknown.

Here the sequenced sample was peripheral blood, taken 28 days after the second AZD1222 dose. The chain uses TRBV6-5 and TRBJ2-1; D may correspond to TRBD1 or TRBD2 (5 bases each). The sequence was obtained from an adult who received the AZD1222 COVID-19 vaccine. In nucleotides, the CDR3 is TGTGCCAGCAGTTACGGGGGATCGACCTACAATGAGCAGTTCTTC. Translation gives CASSYGGSTYNEQFF.